This TCR beta chain was recovered during a study of blood T cell repertoires in COVID-19. In the study overall: Samples came from the United States, Italy and Spain, spanning acute and convalescent COVID-19. In each case, the material was cDNA or gDNA derived from T cells, B-cell-depleted T cells, or PBMCs.

As originally analysed: Scientists estimated how many nucleated cells there were by amplifying reference gene primers. Produced via immunoSEQ multiplex PCR; TCRdb's table is partial and in-frame only. The V and J calls and clone size were taken over from that table, and D and trimming were inferred from the DNA. The sample carries 200,000 to 250,000 clones, approximately 90% recorded once. CDR3 length equals 18 residues. With 3 bases clipped from V and 1 base from J, the junction kept 14 bases outside the gene matches. Germline values: CDR1 SGHRS, CDR2 YFSETQ. Those enrolled in Seattle joined during active infection and were followed longitudinally afterward.

The receptor comes from a woman between 50 and 59 years old with COVID-19, enrolled during active disease. The chain couples TRBV5-1 to TRBJ2-7; 9 positions match TRBD1. Sequencing was done on a sample of peripheral blood. CDR3 sequence: CASSSTVHRGRGSYEQYV. The CDR3 DNA reads as TGCGCCAGCAGCTCGACGGTACACAGGGGGCGTGGGTCCTACGAGCAGTACGTC.